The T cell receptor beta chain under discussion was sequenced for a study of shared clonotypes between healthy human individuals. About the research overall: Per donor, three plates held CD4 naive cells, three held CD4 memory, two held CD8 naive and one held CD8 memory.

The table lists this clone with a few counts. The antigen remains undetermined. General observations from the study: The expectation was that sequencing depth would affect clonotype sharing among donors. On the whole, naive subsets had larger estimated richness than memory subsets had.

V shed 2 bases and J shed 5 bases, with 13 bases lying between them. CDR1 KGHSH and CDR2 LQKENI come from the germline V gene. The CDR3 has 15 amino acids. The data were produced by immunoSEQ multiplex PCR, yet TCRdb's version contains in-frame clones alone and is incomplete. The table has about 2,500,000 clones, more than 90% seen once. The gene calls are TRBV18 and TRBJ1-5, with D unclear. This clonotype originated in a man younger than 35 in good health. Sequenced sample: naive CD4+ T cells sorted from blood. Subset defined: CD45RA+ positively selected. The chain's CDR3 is CASSPSGPGHQPQHF. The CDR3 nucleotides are TGTGCCAGCTCACCATCTGGGCCCGGCCATCAGCCCCAGCATTTT.